This entry lists 9 T cell receptor beta chains sequenced from one sample in a study of blood T cells in healthy people across ages. Sample-barcoded 5' priming and a J-beta primer mix drove a second PCR of roughly 7 to 11 cycles. TCRdb passed the 5' RACE reads through MiXCR, listing each CDR3 protein once. The data hold more than 700,000 distinct CDR3 sequences, with about 53% observed a single time. Sequenced sample: blood. The receptors were sampled from a man older than 75 in good health.

This clonotype was found a few times. The rearrangement joins TRBV6-1 to TRBJ2-7, with D possibly matching TRBD1 (5 bases). V was clipped by 1 base and J by 2 bases, with 9 bases between them. CDR1 is MNHNS and CDR2 is SASEGT in the germline V gene. The CDR3 has 14 residues. CDR3 amino acids: CASSEGGRAYEQYF. CDR3 sequence (DNA): TGTGCCAGCAGTGAAGGGGGCCGAGCCTACGAGCAGTACTTC.

This clonotype has a handful of counts. The rearrangement joins TRBV29-1 to TRBJ2-1; 7 bases map to TRBD1. The junction had 5 bases not matched to a gene; V was cut back by 7 bases and J by 2 bases. The V gene's germline CDR1 is SQVTM and CDR2 ANQGSEA. CDR3 size: 13 residues. The CDR3 is CSGKTGTYNEQFF. CDR3 DNA sequence: TGCAGCGGCAAGACAGGGACCTACAATGAGCAGTTCTTC.

The J gene is TRBJ1-2, the V gene TRBV6-1, with D tentatively TRBD1 (6 bases). CDR1 and CDR2 (germline): MNHNS, SASEGT. V was clipped by 6 bases and J by 7 bases, with 18 bases between them. The CDR3 is 14 residues long. CDR3 sequence reads: CASSGYGGLSGYTF. The CDR3 nucleotides read TGTGCCAGCAGCGGGTACGGGGGGCTCTCTGGCTACACCTTC.

The rearrangement joins TRBV28 to TRBJ2-3; D perhaps matches TRBD1 (5 bases). Per the germline V gene, CDR1 is MDHEN and CDR2 is SYDVKM. V dropped 6 bases and J dropped 14 bases, with 21 bases sitting between them. CDR3 size: 13 residues. The CDR3 DNA follows: TGTGCCAGCAGGGCCCAGGGAAGAAGATACGCGTATTTT. This translates into CASRAQGRRYAYF. The variable domain in full, with the rest retrieved from reference TRBV28 and TRBJ2-3, is DVKVTQSSRYLVKRTGEKVFLECVQDMDHENMFWYRQDPGLGLRLIYFSYDVKMKEKGDIPEGYSVSREKKERFSLILESASTNQTSMYLCASRAQGRRYAYFGPGTRLTVL.

The chain uses TRBV20-1 and TRBJ2-5, with D perhaps matching TRBD1 or TRBD2 (5 bases each). V lost 4 bases, J lost 11 bases, and 26 bases lay in between. CDR3 size: 15 residues. From germline, CDR1 is DFQATT and CDR2 SNEGSKA (reference sequence). CDR3: CSAIPPGPSYNEQYF. CDR3 coding DNA: TGCAGTGCTATTCCGCCGGGACCATCTTACAATGAGCAGTACTTC.

In this sample, this clonotype turned up a few times. V gene TRBV29-1 combines with J gene TRBJ2-1, with TRBD1 as a possible D gene (5 bases). Germline V gene data show CDR1 as SQVTM and CDR2 as ANQGSEA. The CDR3 consists of 15 residues. Trimming cost V 7 bases and J 0 bases, with 16 bases left between them. The CDR3 protein is CSGHGGQGSYNEQFF. The DNA for the CDR3 is TGCAGCGGGCACGGCGGCCAGGGCTCCTACAATGAGCAGTTCTTC.

This clonotype was found once. The rearrangement joins TRBV9 to TRBJ1-1; D is ambiguous. The CDR3 loop spans 16 amino acids. Germline CDR1 reads SGDLS; CDR2 reads YYNGEE. The V end lost 0 bases, the J end lost 0 bases, and 12 bases lay between the germline ends. The CDR3 coding sequence is TGTGCCAGCAGCGTAGAGTCAGGCATAATGAACACTGAAGCTTTCTTT. Its translation: CASSVESGIMNTEAFF.

V and J are TRBV20-1 and TRBJ1-2, with 9 bases aligning to TRBD1. V was pared by 6 bases and J by 3 bases, with 5 bases of the junction left unmatched. CDR3 length equals 13 residues. Germline V gene lookup returns CDR1 DFQATT and CDR2 SNEGSKA (reference sequence). The CDR3 DNA reads TGCAGTGCGGCCCGGACAGGGGACTATGGCTACACCTTC. The encoded protein is CSAARTGDYGYTF.

The chain couples TRBV27 to TRBJ2-7, with TRBD1 as a possible D gene (6 bases). V gave up 5 bases and J gave up 2 bases, with 10 bases separating them. CDR1 MNHEY and CDR2 SMNVEV come from the germline V gene (reference sequence). The CDR3 covers 13 residues. CDR3 nucleotides: TGTGCCAGCAGTACACAGGGCGCCTACGAGCAGTACTTC. Encoded protein: CASSTQGAYEQYF.